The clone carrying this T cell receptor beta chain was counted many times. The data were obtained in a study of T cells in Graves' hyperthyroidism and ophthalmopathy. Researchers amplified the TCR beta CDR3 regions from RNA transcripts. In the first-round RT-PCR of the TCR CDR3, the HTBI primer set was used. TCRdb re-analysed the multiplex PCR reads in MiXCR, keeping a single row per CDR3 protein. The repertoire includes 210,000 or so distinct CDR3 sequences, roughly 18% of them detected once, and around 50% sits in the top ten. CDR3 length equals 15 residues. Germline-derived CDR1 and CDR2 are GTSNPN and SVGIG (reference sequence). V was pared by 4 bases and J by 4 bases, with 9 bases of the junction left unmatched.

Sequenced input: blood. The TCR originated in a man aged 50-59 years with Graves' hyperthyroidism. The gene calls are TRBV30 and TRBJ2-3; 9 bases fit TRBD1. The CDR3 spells CAWNRGQGQPDTQYF. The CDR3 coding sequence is TGTGCCTGGAACAGGGGGCAAGGGCAGCCAGATACGCAGTATTTT.